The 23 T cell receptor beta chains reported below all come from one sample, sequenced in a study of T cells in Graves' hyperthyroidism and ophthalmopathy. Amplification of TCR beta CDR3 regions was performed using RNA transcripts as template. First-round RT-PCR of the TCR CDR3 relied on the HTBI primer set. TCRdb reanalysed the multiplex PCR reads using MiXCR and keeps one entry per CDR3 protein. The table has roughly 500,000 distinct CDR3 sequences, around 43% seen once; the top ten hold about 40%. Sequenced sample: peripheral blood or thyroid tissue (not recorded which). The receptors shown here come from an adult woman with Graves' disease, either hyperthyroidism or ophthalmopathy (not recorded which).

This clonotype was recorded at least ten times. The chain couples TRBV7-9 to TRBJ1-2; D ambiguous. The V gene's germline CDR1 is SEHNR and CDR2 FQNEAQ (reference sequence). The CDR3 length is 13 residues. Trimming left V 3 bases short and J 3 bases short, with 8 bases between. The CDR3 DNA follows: TGTGCCAGCAGCTTGCAGGCGTACTATGGCTACACCTTC. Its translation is CASSLQAYYGYTF.

CDR3 bases: TGTGCCAGCAGCCCCGGACAGGGCTTTGAAAAACTGTTTTTT. Translated: CASSPGQGFEKLFF. The rearrangement uses TRBV7-9 and TRBJ1-4, with 8 bases matching TRBD1. The CDR3 spans 14 residues. Looked up from germline, CDR1 is SEHNR and CDR2 is FQNEAQ (reference sequence). With 5 bases clipped from V and 7 bases from J, the junction kept 6 bases outside the gene matches.

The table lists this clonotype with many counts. The chain's CDR3 is CASSFEITSGNTIYF. Here the CDR3 DNA reads TGTGCCAGCAGCTTTGAGATAACTTCTGGAAACACCATATATTTT. V and J are TRBV7-9 and TRBJ1-3, with D uncertain. From germline, CDR1 is SEHNR and CDR2 FQNEAQ (reference sequence). The CDR3 has 15 amino acids. Trimming pared 3 bases from V and 1 base from J, leaving 10 bases between.

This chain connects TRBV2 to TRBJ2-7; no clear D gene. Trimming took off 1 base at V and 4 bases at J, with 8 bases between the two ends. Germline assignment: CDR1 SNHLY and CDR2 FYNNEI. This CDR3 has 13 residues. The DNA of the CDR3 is TGTGCCAGCAGTGAAGTACCGGTATACGAGCAGTACTTC. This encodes CASSEVPVYEQYF.

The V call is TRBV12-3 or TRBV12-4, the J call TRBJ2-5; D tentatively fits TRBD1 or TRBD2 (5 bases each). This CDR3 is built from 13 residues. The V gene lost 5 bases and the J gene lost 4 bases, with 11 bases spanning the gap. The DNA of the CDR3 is TGTGCCAGCAGTCGGGACGGGTTAGAGACCCAGTACTTC. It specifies CASSRDGLETQYF.

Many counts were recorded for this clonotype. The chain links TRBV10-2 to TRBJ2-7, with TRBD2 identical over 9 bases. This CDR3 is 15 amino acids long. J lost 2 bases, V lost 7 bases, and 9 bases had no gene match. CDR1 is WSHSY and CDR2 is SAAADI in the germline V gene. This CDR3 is CASKFQAGGPYEQYF. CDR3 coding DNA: TGCGCCAGCAAGTTCCAAGCGGGAGGCCCCTACGAGCAGTACTTC.

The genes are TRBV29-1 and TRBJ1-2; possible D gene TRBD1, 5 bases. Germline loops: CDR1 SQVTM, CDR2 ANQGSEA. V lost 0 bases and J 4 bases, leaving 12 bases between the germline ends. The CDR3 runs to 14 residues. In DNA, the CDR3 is TGCAGCGTTGAAGACCCTAACGGGGGCTATGGCTACACCTTC. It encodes CSVEDPNGGYGYTF.

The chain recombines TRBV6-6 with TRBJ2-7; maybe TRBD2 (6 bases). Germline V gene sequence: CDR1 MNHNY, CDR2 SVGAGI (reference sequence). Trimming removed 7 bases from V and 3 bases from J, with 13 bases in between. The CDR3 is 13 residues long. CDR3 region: CASKEGRVYEQYF. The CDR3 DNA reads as TGTGCCAGCAAGGAGGGTAGAGTCTACGAGCAGTACTTC.

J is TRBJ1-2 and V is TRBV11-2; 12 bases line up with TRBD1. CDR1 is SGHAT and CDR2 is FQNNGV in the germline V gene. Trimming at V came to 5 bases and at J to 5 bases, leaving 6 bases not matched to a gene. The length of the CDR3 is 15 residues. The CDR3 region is CASSQGTGGGYGYTF. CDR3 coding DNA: TGTGCCAGCAGCCAGGGGACAGGGGGCGGTTATGGCTACACCTTC. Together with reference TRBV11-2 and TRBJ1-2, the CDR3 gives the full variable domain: EAGVAQSPRYKIIEKRQSVAFWCNPISGHATLYWYQQILGQGPKLLIQFQNNGVVDDSQLPKDRFSAERLKGVDSTLKIQPAKLEDSAVYLCASSQGTGGGYGYTFGSGTRLTVV.

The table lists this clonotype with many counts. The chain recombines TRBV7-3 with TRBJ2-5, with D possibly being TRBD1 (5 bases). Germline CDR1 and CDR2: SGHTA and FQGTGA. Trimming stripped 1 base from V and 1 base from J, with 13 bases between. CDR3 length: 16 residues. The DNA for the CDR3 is TGTGCCAGCAGCTTAATGGGCAGGGCTGCCCAAGAGACCCAGTACTTC. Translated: CASSLMGRAAQETQYF.

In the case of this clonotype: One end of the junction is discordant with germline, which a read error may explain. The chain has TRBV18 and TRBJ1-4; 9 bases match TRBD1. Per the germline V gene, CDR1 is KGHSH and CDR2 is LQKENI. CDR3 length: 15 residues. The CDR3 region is CASSPTGTGREKLFF. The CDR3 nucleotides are TGCGCCAGCAGCCCCACCGGGACAGGGCGTGAAAAACTGTTTTTT.

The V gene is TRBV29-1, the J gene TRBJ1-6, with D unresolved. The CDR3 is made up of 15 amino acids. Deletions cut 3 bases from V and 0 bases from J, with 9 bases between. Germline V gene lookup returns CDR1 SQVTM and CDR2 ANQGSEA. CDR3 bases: TGCAGCGTTGAGGGCGGGAGCTCCTATAATTCACCCCTCCACTTT. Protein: CSVEGGSSYNSPLHF.

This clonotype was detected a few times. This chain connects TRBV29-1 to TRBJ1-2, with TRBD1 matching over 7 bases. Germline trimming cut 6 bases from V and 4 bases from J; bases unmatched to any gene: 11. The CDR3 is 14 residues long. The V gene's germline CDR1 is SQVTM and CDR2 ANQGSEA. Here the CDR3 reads CSVVGRGQTYGYTF. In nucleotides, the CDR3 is TGCAGCGTCGTGGGGAGGGGGCAGACCTATGGCTACACCTTC.

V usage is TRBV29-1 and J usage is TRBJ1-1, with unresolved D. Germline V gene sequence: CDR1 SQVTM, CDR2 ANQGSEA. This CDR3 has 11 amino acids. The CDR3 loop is CSFEGNTEAFF. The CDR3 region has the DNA TGCAGTTTCGAGGGGAACACTGAAGCTTTCTTT.

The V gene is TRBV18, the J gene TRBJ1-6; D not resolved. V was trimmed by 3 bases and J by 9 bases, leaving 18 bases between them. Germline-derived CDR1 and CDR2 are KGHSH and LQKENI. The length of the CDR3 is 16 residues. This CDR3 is CASSPNSSGVSSPLHF. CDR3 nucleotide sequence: TGTGCCAGCTCACCGAATTCGTCCGGGGTCAGTTCACCCCTCCACTTT.

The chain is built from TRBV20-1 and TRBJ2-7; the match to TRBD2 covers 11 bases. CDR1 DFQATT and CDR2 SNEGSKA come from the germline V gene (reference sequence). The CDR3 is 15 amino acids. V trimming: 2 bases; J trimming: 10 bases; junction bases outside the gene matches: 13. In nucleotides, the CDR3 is TGCAGTGCTAGACCTGGGGGACTAGCGGACCAGTCCCAGTACTTC. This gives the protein CSARPGGLADQSQYF.

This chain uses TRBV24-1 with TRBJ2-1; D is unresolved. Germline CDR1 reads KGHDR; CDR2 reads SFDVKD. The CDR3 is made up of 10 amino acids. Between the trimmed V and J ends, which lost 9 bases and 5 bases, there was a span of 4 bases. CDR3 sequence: CATGNNEQFF. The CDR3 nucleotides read TGTGCCACCGGGAACAATGAGCAGTTCTTC.

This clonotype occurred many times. The CDR3 is CASSLSDPGEQYF. The CDR3 bases are TGTGCCAGCAGCTTGTCGGACCCGGGGGAGCAGTACTTC. The chain employs TRBV14 and TRBJ2-7, with a tentative D call TRBD2 (5 bases). In germline, CDR1 is SGHDN, CDR2 FVKESK. V lost 5 bases to trimming and J lost 7 bases, with 15 bases between them. The CDR3 extends over 13 amino acids.

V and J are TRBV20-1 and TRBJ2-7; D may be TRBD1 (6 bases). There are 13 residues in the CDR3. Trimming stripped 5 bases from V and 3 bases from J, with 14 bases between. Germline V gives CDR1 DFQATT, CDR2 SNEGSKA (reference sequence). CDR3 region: CSAEDYRDYEQYF. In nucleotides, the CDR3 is TGCAGTGCTGAGGATTACAGGGACTACGAGCAGTACTTC.

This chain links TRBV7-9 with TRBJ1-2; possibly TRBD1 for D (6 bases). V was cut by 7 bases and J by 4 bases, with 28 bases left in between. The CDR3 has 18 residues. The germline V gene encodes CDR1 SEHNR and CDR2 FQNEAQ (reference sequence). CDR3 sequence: CASTSPSPGTRESYGYTF. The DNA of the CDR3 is TGTGCCAGCACCTCTCCTTCTCCGGGGACACGAGAGTCCTATGGCTACACCTTC.

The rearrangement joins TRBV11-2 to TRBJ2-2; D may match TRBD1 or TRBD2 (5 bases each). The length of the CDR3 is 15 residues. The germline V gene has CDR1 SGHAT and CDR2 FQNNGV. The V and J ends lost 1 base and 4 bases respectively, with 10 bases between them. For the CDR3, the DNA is TGTGCCAGCAGCTTAGTTGGGGGAGCCACCGGGGAGCTGTTTTTT. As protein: CASSLVGGATGELFF.

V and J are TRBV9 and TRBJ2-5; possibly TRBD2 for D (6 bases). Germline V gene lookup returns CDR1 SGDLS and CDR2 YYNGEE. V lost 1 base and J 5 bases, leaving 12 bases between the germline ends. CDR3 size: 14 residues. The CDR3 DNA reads TGTGCCAGCAGCGTAATCGTGAGCGGGGAGACCCAGTACTTC. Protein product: CASSVIVSGETQYF.

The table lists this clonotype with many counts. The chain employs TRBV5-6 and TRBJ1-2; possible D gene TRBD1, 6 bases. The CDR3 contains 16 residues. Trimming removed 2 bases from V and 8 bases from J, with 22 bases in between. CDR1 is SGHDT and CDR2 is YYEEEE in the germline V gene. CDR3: CASSLGGGPWGEGYTF. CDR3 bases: TGTGCCAGCAGCTTAGGGGGAGGGCCTTGGGGTGAAGGCTACACCTTC.